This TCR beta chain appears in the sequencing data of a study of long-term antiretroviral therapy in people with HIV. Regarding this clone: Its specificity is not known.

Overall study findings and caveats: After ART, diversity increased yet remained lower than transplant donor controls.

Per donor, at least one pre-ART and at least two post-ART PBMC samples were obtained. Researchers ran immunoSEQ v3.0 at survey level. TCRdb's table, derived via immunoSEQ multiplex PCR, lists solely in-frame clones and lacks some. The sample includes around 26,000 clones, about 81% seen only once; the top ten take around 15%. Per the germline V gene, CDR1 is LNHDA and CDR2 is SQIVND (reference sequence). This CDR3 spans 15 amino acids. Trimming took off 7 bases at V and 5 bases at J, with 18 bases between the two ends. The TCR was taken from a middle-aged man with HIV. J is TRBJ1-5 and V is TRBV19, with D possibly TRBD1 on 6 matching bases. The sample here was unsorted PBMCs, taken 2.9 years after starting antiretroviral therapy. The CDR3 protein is CASNPTGSYHQPQHF. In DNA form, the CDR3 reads TGTGCCAGTAACCCTACAGGGTCCTATCATCAGCCCCAGCATTTT.